This T cell receptor beta chain was recovered during a study of blood T cell repertoires in COVID-19. Study background: Sites across the United States, Italy and Spain contributed samples from acute and convalescent COVID-19. T cells, B-cell-depleted T cells, or PBMCs provided the cDNA or gDNA that served as material.

In the study's own analysis: Estimation of nucleated cell counts was performed using reference gene primer amplification. Repertoires were generated with immunoSEQ multiplex PCR, while TCRdb's copy carries only in-frame clones and drops some. V and J calls and clone size are those listed in that table; D and trimming were worked out from the DNA. In the table there are roughly 200,000 clones, nearly 90% of which are singletons. The sequence was obtained from a man aged 45-65 years with acute or convalescent COVID-19. Sequenced sample: peripheral blood.

CDR3 region: CASQETSMNTEAFF. The CDR3 DNA follows: TGTGCCAGTCAGGAAACCTCGATGAACACTGAAGCTTTCTTT. V gene TRBV6-5 combines with J gene TRBJ1-1; no definite D call. Germline lookup yields CDR1 MNHEY and CDR2 SVGAGI. V lost 9 bases and J lost 0, with 14 bases in between. The CDR3 has 14 amino acids.